A selection of T cell receptor beta chains follows, all from one sample in a study of blood T cell repertoires in COVID-19. Measured with immunoSEQ multiplex PCR; TCRdb has only the in-frame clones, and not every one. This sample has fewer than 100,000 clones, with 79% found just once. Sequenced input: peripheral blood. These receptors were taken from a human donor in a cohort sampled during active COVID-19. Each CDR3 is given with its conserved first and last residue. The D gene is left open where the match is weak. A row's size may be missing; if present it is once, few, many or a size class.

clone_size,v_call,j_call,d_call,cdr3_nt,cdr3_aa
.,TRBV5-1,TRBJ2-2,TRBD2,TGCGCCAGCAGCAGCCTAGAGGCGGGAGAGAGGGCCGGGGAGCTGTTTTTT,CASSSLEAGERAGELFF
.,TRBV29-1,TRBJ2-1,TRBD2,TGCAGCGTTATTCTAGCGGGAGGCTGGAATGAGCAGTTCTTC,CSVILAGGWNEQFF
.,TRBV10-1,TRBJ2-2,TRBD2,TGCGCCAGCAGCTCCGGGAGGGACACCGGGGAGCTGTTTTTT,CASSSGRDTGELFF
.,TRBV10-3,TRBJ2-2,.,TGTGCCATCAAGGGTCAGGGAACCGGGGAGCTGTTTTTT,CAIKGQGTGELFF
.,TRBV28,TRBJ2-1,TRBD2,TGTGCCAGCAGTATCCAGACTAGCGGAGACTACAATGAGCAGTTCTTC,CASSIQTSGDYNEQFF
.,TRBV5-1,TRBJ2-3,.,TGCGCCAGCAGCTTGGCCGGGGTGGGGGATACGCAGTATTTT,CASSLAGVGDTQYF
.,TRBV19,TRBJ2-6,TRBD2,TGTGCCAGTAGTATAGGGTGGAGGGGAGGGGATAACCCACGAACTGGGGCCAACGTCCTGACTTTC,CASSIGWRGGDNPRTGANVLTF
few,TRBV6-5,TRBJ1-4,TRBD1,TGTGCCAGCAGTCCCACAGGACAGGACTTATTCTTTTTGTTTTTT,CASSPTGQDLFFLFF
.,TRBV25-1,TRBJ2-7,TRBD2,TGTGCCAGCCGGACTAGCGGGACCTACGAGCAGTACTTC,CASRTSGTYEQYF
few,TRBV7-9,TRBJ2-7,.,TGTGCCAGCAGCTTAAGTGAGGGTCCTTTCTACGAGCAGTACTTC,CASSLSEGPFYEQYF